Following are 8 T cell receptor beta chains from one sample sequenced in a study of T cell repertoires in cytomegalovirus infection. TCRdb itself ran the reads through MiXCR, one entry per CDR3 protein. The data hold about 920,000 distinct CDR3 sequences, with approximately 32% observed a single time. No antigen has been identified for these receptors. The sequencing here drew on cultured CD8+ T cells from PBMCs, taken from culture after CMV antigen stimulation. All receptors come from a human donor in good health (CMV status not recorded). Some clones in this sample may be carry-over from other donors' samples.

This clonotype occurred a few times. CDR3 region: CASSRTMNLYNEQFF. CDR3 DNA sequence: TGTGCCAGCAGTCGCACGATGAACCTGTACAATGAGCAGTTCTTC. This sequence joins TRBV6-2 or TRBV6-3 and TRBJ2-1; D unclear. V gave up 5 bases and J gave up 4 bases, with 15 bases separating them. Germline CDR1 reads MNHEY; CDR2 reads SVGEGT. The CDR3 is 15 residues long.

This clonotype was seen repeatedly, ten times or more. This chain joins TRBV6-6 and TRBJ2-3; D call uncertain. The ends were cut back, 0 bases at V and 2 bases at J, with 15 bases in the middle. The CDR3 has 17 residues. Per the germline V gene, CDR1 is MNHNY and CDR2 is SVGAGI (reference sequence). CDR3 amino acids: CASSYSNPRSPTDTQYF. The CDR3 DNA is TGTGCCAGCAGTTACTCGAACCCCAGATCACCCACAGATACGCAGTATTTT.

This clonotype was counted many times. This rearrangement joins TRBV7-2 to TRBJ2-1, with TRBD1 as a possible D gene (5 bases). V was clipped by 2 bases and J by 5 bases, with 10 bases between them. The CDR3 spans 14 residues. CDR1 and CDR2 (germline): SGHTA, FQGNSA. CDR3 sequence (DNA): TGTGCCAGCAGCTTAAGGGTCAGGGACAATGAGCAGTTCTTC. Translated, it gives CASSLRVRDNEQFF.

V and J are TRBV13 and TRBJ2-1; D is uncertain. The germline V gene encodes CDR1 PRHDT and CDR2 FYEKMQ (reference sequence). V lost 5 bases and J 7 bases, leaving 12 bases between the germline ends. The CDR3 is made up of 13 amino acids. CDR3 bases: TGTGCCAGCAGCGCCCCCCACGAGAATGAGCAGTTCTTC. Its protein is CASSAPHENEQFF.

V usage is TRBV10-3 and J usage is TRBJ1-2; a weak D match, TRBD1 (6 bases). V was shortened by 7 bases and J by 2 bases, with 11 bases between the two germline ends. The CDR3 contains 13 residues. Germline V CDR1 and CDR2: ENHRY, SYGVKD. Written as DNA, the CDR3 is TGTGCCATCAAGGGTACAGGGAACTATGGCTACACCTTC. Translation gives CAIKGTGNYGYTF.

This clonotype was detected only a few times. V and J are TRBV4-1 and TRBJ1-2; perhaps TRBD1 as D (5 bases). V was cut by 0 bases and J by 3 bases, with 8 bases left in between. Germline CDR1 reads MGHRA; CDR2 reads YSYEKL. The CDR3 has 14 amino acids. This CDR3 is CASSQEPQDYGYTF. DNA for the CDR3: TGCGCCAGCAGCCAAGAACCACAGGACTATGGCTACACCTTC.

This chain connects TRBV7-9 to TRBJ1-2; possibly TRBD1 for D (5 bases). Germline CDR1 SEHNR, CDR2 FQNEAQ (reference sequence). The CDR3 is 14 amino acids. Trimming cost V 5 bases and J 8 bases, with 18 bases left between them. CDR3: CASSPIAERGGYTF. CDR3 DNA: TGTGCCAGCAGCCCCATCGCAGAGCGGGGCGGCTACACCTTC.

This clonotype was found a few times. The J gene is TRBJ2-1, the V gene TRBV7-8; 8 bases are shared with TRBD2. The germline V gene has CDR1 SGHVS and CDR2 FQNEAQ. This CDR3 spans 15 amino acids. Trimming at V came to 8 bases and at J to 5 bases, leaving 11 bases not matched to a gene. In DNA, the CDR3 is TGTGCCAGCCCCTCGGCGGGGGGCGCGGACAATGAGCAGTTCTTC. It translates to CASPSAGGADNEQFF.